This T cell receptor (beta chain) was sequenced during a study of T cell repertoires in cytomegalovirus infection. Study-level information: Use of recently identified HLA-C-restricted and well-studied HLA-B-restricted CMV epitopes was part of the study. Indicated by public TCR beta signatures were CMV infection and matching HLA type.

This clonotype was counted a few times. Antigen unknown. Study results and caveats: CMV carriers with the relevant HLA were identified by cumulative public TCR beta family frequency. CMV-specific TCR beta clonotypes restricted by HLA-C were the ones dominating the ex vivo response.

TCRdb redid the calling of the reads with MiXCR, one entry per CDR3 protein. The repertoire consists of 450,000 to 600,000 distinct CDR3 sequences, with roughly 34% occurring once and the leading ten covering around a sixth. CDR3 length: 19 amino acids. CDR1 and CDR2 (germline): SGHNT, YYREEE (reference sequence). Trimming took 0 bases from V and 8 from J; bases not matched to a gene: 16. This TCR came from a human donor in good health (CMV status not recorded). Some clones in this sample may be carry-over from other donors' samples. The sequencing used cultured PBMCs, collected from culture after CMV antigen stimulation. The chain is built from TRBV5-4 and TRBJ2-1, with TRBD2 matching 11 bases. The CDR3 sequence is CASSLEGLAGGWGHYEQFF. DNA for the CDR3: TGTGCCAGCAGCTTGGAAGGGCTAGCGGGAGGATGGGGGCACTATGAGCAGTTCTTC.